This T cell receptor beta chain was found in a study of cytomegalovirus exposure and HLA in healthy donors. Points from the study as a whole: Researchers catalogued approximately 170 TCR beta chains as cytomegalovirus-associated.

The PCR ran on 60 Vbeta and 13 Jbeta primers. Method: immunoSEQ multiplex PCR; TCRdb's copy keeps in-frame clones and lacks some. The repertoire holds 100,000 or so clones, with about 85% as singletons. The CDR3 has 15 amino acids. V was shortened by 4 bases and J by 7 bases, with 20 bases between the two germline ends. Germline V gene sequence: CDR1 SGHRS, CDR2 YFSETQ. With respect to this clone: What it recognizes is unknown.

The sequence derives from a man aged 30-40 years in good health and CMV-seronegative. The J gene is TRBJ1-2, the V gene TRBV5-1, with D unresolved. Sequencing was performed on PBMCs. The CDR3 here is CASSPPNARIGGYTF. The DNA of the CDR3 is TGCGCCAGCAGCCCTCCTAACGCCCGAATCGGTGGCTACACCTTC.